The 10 T cell receptor beta chains in this list originate from one sample, sequenced in a study of beta chain features in type 1 diabetes. The entirety of the isolated RNA underwent reverse transcription, so expressed TCRB transcripts were sequenced. Libraries were prepared by immunoSEQ multiplex PCR; TCRdb keeps only in-frame clonotypes and omits some of them. Here the sample spans hundreds of thousands of clones, around 15% being singletons. The sequencing input was central memory CD4+ T cells from blood. Every receptor here comes from a man younger than 45 in good health.

This chain connects TRBV18 to TRBJ1-2, with 9 bases identical to TRBD1. V gave up 5 bases and J gave up 4 bases; unmatched junction bases: 8. Germline CDR1 KGHSH, CDR2 LQKENI. There are 15 residues in the CDR3. CDR3 sequence (DNA): TGTGCCAGCTCAATGGGACAGGGTCTTTTCTATGGCTACACCTTC. Its translation is CASSMGQGLFYGYTF.

The genes are TRBV5-5 and TRBJ2-1, with 7 bases identical to TRBD2. Germline V gene data show CDR1 as SGHKS and CDR2 as YYEKEE (reference sequence). This CDR3 is 14 amino acids long. The J segment lost 5 bases and the V segment lost 2 bases, leaving 4 bases of the junction unmatched. CDR3 protein: CASSLSSGHNEQFF. As DNA, the CDR3 is TGTGCCAGCAGCTTATCTAGCGGCCACAATGAGCAGTTCTTC.

A few counts support this clone. This chain links TRBV19 with TRBJ2-5, with TRBD2 matching over 8 bases. The CDR3 is 16 residues long. Trimming took 2 bases from V and 3 from J; bases not matched to a gene: 8. Germline V gene sequence: CDR1 LNHDA, CDR2 SQIVND (reference sequence). The CDR3 spells CASSIPGIAGKETQYF. Written as DNA, the CDR3 is TGTGCCAGTAGTATACCCGGTATAGCGGGAAAAGAGACCCAGTACTTC.

This clone was seen a handful of times. The chain joins TRBV25-1 to TRBJ2-3; D is uncertain. The CDR3 loop spans 13 amino acids. Germline assignment: CDR1 MGHDK and CDR2 SYGVNS. The V and J ends lost 5 bases and 6 bases respectively, with 12 bases between them. The CDR3 is CASSLTFGDTQYF. In nucleotides, the CDR3 is TGTGCCAGCAGTCTAACCTTTGGGGATACGCAGTATTTT.

This clone appeared a few times. The chain combines TRBV28 with TRBJ2-3, with 12 bases lining up with TRBD2. V trimming: 2 bases; J trimming: 8 bases; junction bases outside the gene matches: 8. This CDR3 is 16 amino acids long. Germline lookup yields CDR1 MDHEN and CDR2 SYDVKM. The CDR3 protein is CASSLVLAGGPRTQYF. DNA of the CDR3: TGTGCCAGCAGTTTAGTCCTAGCGGGAGGGCCCCGTACGCAGTATTTT.

Comment on this clone: A far larger clone is just one base off, so this is likely a read error. The V gene is TRBV7-9, the J gene TRBJ2-5, with 9 bases aligning to TRBD1. Matching the DNA end better, TRBJ2-7 makes the J call doubtful. Germline V gives CDR1 SEHNR, CDR2 FQNEAQ (reference sequence). This CDR3 contains 13 residues. CDR3 DNA sequence: TGTGCCAGCAGCCCGGGACAGGGATACGAGCAGTACTTC. It codes for CASSPGQGYEQYF.

This clone showed up just once. The chain employs TRBV29-1 and TRBJ2-3; D may be TRBD2 (6 bases). The V gene lost 6 bases and the J gene lost 6 bases, with 19 bases spanning the gap. The CDR3 runs to 14 residues. Germline CDR1 SQVTM, CDR2 ANQGSEA. This CDR3 reads CSVNNWDSRDTQYF. The CDR3 DNA is TGCAGCGTCAATAACTGGGACTCTAGGGATACGCAGTATTTT.

The chain uses TRBV9 and TRBJ2-2, with D possibly being TRBD1 (5 bases). CDR3 length equals 14 residues. Trimming took off 0 bases at V and 4 bases at J, with 7 bases between the two ends. In germline, CDR1 is SGDLS, CDR2 YYNGEE. DNA for the CDR3: TGTGCCAGCAGCGTAGAGACAGTCACCGGGGAGCTGTTTTTT. It specifies CASSVETVTGELFF.

This clone was seen repeatedly, ten times or more. V is TRBV7-2 and J is TRBJ1-1; 8 nucleotides agree with TRBD1. V shed 5 bases, J shed 9 bases, and the junction held 11 bases outside the gene matches. Germline V gene data show CDR1 as SGHTA and CDR2 as FQGNSA. This CDR3 has 14 residues. This CDR3 is CASSKPTGVRQAFF. The CDR3 DNA is TGTGCCAGCAGCAAACCGACAGGGGTTAGGCAAGCTTTCTTT.

The chain recombines TRBV2 with TRBJ1-5; D is unresolved. The CDR3 sequence is 14 residues long. The germline V gene encodes CDR1 SNHLY and CDR2 FYNNEI. V lost 2 bases and J 5 bases, leaving 10 bases between the germline ends. The CDR3 region is CASSESRSYQPQHF. CDR3 nucleotides: TGTGCCAGCAGTGAATCAAGATCCTATCAGCCCCAGCATTTT. Based on the CDR3 plus reference TRBV2 and TRBJ1-5, the full variable domain is EPEVTQTPSHQVTQMGQEVILRCVPISNHLYFYWYRQILGQKVEFLVSFYNNEISEKSEIFDDQFSVERPDGSNFTLKIRSTKLEDSAMYFCASSESRSYQPQHFGDGTRLSIL.